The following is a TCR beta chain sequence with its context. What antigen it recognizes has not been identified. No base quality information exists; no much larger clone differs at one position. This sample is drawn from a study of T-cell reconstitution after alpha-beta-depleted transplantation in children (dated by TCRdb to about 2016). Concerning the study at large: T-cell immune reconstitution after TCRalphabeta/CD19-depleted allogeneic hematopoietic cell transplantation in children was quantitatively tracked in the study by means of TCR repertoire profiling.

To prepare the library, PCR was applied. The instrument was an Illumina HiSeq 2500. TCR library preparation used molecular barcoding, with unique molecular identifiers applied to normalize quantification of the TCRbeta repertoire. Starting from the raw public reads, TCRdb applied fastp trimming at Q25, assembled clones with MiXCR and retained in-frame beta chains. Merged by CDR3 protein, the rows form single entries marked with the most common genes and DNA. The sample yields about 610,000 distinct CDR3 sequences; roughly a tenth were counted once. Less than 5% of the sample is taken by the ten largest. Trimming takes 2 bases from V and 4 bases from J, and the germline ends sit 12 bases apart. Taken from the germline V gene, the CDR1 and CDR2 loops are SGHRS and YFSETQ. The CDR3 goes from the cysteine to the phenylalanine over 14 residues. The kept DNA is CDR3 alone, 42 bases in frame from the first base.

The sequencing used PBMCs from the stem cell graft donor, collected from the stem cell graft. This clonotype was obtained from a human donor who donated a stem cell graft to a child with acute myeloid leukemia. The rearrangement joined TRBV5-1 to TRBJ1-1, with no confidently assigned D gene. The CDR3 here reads CASSFQGFGTEAFF. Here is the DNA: TGCGCCAGCAGCTTCCAAGGCTTTGGCACTGAAGCTTTCTTT.